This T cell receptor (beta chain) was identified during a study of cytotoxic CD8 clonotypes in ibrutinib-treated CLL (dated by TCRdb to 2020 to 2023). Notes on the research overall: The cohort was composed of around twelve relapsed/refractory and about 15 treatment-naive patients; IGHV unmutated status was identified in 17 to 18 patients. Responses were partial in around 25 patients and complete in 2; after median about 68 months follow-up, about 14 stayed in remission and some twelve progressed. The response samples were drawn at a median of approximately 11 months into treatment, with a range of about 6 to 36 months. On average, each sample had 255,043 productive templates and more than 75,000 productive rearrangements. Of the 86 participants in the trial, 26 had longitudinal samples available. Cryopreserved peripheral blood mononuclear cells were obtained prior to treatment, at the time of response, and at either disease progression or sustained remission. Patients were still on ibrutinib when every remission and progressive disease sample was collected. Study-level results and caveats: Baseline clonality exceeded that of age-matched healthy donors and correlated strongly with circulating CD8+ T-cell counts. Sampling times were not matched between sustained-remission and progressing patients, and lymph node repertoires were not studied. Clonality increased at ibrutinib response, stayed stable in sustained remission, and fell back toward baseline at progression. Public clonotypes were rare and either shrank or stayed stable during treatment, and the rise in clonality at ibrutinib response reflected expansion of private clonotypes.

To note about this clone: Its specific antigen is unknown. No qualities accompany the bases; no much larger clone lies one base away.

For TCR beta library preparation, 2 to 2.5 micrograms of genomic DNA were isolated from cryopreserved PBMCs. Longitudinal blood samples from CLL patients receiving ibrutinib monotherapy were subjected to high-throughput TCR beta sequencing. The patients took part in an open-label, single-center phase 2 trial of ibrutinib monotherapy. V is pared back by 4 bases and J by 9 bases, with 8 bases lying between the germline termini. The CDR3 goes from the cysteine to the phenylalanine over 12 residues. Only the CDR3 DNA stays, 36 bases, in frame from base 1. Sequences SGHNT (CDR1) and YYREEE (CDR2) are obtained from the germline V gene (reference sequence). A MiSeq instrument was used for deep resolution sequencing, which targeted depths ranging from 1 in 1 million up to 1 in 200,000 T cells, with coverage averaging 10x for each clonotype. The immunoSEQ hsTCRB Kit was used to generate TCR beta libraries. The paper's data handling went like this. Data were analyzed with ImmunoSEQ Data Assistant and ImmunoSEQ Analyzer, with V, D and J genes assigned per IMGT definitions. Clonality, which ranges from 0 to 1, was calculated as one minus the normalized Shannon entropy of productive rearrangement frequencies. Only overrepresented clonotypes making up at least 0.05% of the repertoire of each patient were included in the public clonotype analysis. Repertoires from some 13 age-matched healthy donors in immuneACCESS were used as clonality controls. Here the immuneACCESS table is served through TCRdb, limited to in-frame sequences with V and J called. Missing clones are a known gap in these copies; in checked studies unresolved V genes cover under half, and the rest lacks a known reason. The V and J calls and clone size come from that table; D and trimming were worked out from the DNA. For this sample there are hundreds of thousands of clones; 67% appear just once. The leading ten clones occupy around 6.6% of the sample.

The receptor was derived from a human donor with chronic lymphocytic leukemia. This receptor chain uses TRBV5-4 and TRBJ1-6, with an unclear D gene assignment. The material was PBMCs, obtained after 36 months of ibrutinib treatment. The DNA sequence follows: TGTGCCAGCAGCCTACCGGGTTCACCCCTCCACTTT. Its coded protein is CASSLPGSPLHF.